These T cell receptor beta chains were read from a single sample in a study of glioma-infiltrating T cells. Using its own MiXCR run on the multiplex PCR reads, TCRdb lists one record per CDR3 protein. The table includes tens of thousands of distinct CDR3 sequences, about 23% detected once. The sample consisted of glioma tissue, nonneoplastic brain tissue, or PBMCs (not recorded which). Source of these receptors: a human donor with low-grade glioma or glioblastoma, undergoing nonglioma brain surgery, or in good health (not recorded which). Both conserved end residues are part of each CDR3. D genes are given only for firm matches. Size is omitted from some rows. Given values are once, few, many or a class for expanded clones.

J	D	size	V	CDR3	DNA
TRBJ1-3	TRBD1	many	TRBV6-1	CASTRTGRQSSGNTIYF	TGTGCCAGCACCCGGACAGGCCGCCAGAGCTCTGGAAACACCATATATTTT
TRBJ2-7	.	many	TRBV18	CASSPGRSSYEQYF	TGTGCCAGCTCACCGGGCCGGAGCTCCTACGAGCAGTACTTC
TRBJ2-3	.	.	TRBV5-1	CASSPLGQDTQYF	TGCGCCAGCAGCCCGCTTGGCCAAGATACGCAGTATTTT
TRBJ2-7	.	few	TRBV4-2	CASSQDIRGEQYF	TGTGCCAGCAGCCAAGACATTCGAGGGGAGCAGTACTTC
TRBJ2-7	TRBD1	few	TRBV2	CASSVGQGAGEQYF	TGTGCCAGCAGTGTTGGACAGGGGGCTGGCGAGCAGTACTTC
TRBJ2-7	.	.	TRBV4-1	CASSLEGGSRKSYEQYF	TGCGCCAGCAGCCTCGAAGGGGGATCGAGAAAATCCTACGAGCAGTACTTC
TRBJ1-5	.	few	TRBV4-1	CASSQDLWGDQPQHF	TGCGCCAGCAGCCAAGATTTATGGGGAGATCAGCCCCAGCATTTT
TRBJ2-5	.	many	TRBV6-1	CASSVRDNQETQYF	TGTGCCAGCAGTGTACGGGACAATCAAGAGACCCAGTACTTC
TRBJ2-3	.	.	TRBV4-2	CASSQEPVSDTQYF	TGTGCCAGCAGCCAAGAGCCTGTGTCAGATACGCAGTATTTT
TRBJ1-6	TRBD1	few	TRBV2	CASRIGRDSNSIIQTLHF	TGTGCCAGCAGAATCGGCCGGGACAGCAACAGTATAATTCAAACCCTCCACTTT
TRBJ2-5	.	many	TRBV7-8	CASSFNRETQYF	TGTGCCAGCAGCTTCAATAGAGAGACCCAGTACTTC
TRBJ2-1	.	many	TRBV10-2	CASSEPHNEQFF	TGCGCCAGCAGTGAACCCCACAATGAGCAGTTCTTC
TRBJ2-3	TRBD1	many	TRBV7-2	CASRQGAGYTDTQYF	TGTGCCAGCAGACAGGGGGCAGGTTACACAGATACGCAGTATTTT
TRBJ2-2	TRBD2	many	TRBV2	CASSRSGSGSGELFF	TGTGCCAGCAGTCGGAGCGGGAGTGGGTCCGGGGAGCTGTTTTTT
TRBJ2-1	.	few	TRBV29-1	CSGSLPEKRNEQFF	TGCAGCGGATCCCTCCCGGAGAAACGCAATGAGCAGTTCTTC
TRBJ1-1	.	many	TRBV6-2/TRBV6-3	CASSYSTWGALRNTEAFF	TGTGCCAGCAGTTACTCGACCTGGGGGGCTCTAAGGAACACTGAAGCTTTCTTT
TRBJ2-7	.	.	TRBV18	CASSPRANRGPSPFYEQYF	TGTGCCAGCTCACCCAGGGCGAACCGGGGTCCCTCCCCTTTCTACGAGCAGTACTTC
TRBJ2-7	TRBD1	many	TRBV6-1	CASVSRTGVREQYF	TGTGCCAGCGTCTCTCGGACAGGGGTGAGGGAGCAGTACTTC
TRBJ1-2	.	many	TRBV2	CASSEGRVIGYTF	TGTGCCAGCAGTGAAGGGCGGGTAATAGGCTACACCTTC
TRBJ2-5	TRBD2	.	TRBV7-2	CASSLGHSGGAWGTQYF	TGTGCCAGCAGCTTAGGGCATAGCGGGGGGGCCTGGGGGACCCAGTACTTC
TRBJ1-4	TRBD1	.	TRBV12-3/TRBV12-4	CASGRQGSNEKLFF	TGTGCCAGCGGGAGACAGGGGTCTAATGAAAAACTGTTTTTT
TRBJ2-5	.	few	TRBV29-1	CSIRRGEETQYF	TGCAGCATCCGCAGGGGAGAAGAGACCCAGTACTTC
TRBJ2-7	TRBD1	many	TRBV2	CASSEGQYYEQYF	TGTGCCAGCAGTGAGGGACAGTACTACGAGCAGTACTTC
TRBJ2-5	.	.	TRBV20-1	CSARGPFDREGPETRYF	TGCAGTGCTAGAGGCCCATTCGACAGGGAGGGTCCAGAGACCCGGTACTTC
TRBJ1-2	.	.	TRBV12-3/TRBV12-4	CASRTGRAGGYTF	TGTGCCAGCAGGACTGGGAGGGCGGGTGGCTACACCTTC
TRBJ2-3	.	many	TRBV7-9	CASSLASTDTQYF	TGTGCCAGCAGCTTAGCAAGCACAGATACGCAGTATTTT
TRBJ2-1	TRBD1	many	TRBV6-1	CASSSGQGPLPEQFF	TGTGCCAGCAGTTCGGGACAGGGGCCTCTCCCTGAGCAGTTCTTC